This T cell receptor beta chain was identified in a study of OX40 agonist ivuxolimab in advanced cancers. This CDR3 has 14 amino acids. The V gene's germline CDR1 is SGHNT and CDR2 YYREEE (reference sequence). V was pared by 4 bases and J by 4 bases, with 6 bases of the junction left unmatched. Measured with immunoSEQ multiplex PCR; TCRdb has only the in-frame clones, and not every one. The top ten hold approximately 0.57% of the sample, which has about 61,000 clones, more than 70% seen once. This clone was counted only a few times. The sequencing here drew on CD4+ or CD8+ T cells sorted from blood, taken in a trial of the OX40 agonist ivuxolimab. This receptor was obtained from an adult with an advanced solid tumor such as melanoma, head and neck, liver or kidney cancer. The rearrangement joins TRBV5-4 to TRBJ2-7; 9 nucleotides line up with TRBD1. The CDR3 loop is CASSTDRGRYEQYF. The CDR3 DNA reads TGTGCCAGCAGCACGGACAGGGGTCGGTACGAGCAGTACTTC.